Below are 26 T cell receptor beta chains sequenced from a single sample in a study of breast tumors, draining lymph nodes, adjacent tissues. A single record per CDR3 protein comes from TCRdb applying MiXCR to the multiplex PCR reads. The table lists about 230,000 distinct CDR3 sequences, approximately 30% of them singletons. Axillary draining lymph nodes of breast cancer patients supplied the node samples. The specimen was axillary lymph node tissue. These receptors were obtained from a female donor with breast cancer. Some clones in this sample may be carry-over from other donors' samples.

The chain employs TRBV29-1 and TRBJ2-2; D remains unclear. This CDR3 is built from 10 residues. Germline V lookup: CDR1 SQVTM, CDR2 ANQGSEA. V lost 5 bases and J 8 bases, leaving 6 bases between the germline ends. CDR3 coding DNA: TGCAGCGTTTCCACGGGGGAGCTGTTTTTT. Its protein is CSVSTGELFF.

This clonotype was picked up a small number of times. This chain joins TRBV2 and TRBJ1-1; 8 positions agree with TRBD1. V shed 4 bases, J shed 1 base, and the junction held 8 bases outside the gene matches. The CDR3 length is 16 residues. CDR1 and CDR2 (germline): SNHLY, FYNNEI. The CDR3 here is CASSVRGQGANTEAFF. The DNA for the CDR3 is TGTGCCAGCAGTGTCCGGGGTCAGGGGGCGAACACTGAAGCTTTCTTT.

The sample holds many counts of this clonotype. V usage is TRBV11-2 and J usage is TRBJ2-1; D is possibly TRBD1 or TRBD2 (5 bases each). V lost 1 base to trimming and J lost 7 bases, with 11 bases between them. This CDR3 has 14 amino acids. CDR1 is SGHAT and CDR2 is FQNNGV in the germline V gene. Here the CDR3 reads CASSLAAWGNEQFF. In nucleotides, the CDR3 is TGTGCCAGCAGCTTAGCCGCCTGGGGGAATGAGCAGTTCTTC.

This clonotype was counted many times. This chain joins TRBV6-1 and TRBJ2-1; the D gene is possibly TRBD1 (5 bases). Trimming left V 3 bases short and J 6 bases short, with 9 bases between. The V gene's germline CDR1 is MNHNS and CDR2 SASEGT. This CDR3 region has 13 residues. This chain's CDR3 is CASSDRQTNEQFF. The CDR3, as DNA: TGTGCCAGCAGTGACCGACAGACCAATGAGCAGTTCTTC.

The sample holds many counts of this clonotype. The chain couples TRBV6-1 to TRBJ1-2, with 7 bases fitting TRBD1. Germline CDR1 is MNHNS and CDR2 is SASEGT. Unmatched junction bases numbered 17, after V lost 6 bases and J lost 1 base. The CDR3 is 18 residues long. CDR3 sequence (DNA): TGTGCCAGCAGCAAATTCGCGGGACAGTATCGCGGTAACTATGGCTACACCTTC. Protein sequence: CASSKFAGQYRGNYGYTF.

This clonotype was detected only a few times. A much more abundant neighbour one base away suggests this may be a read error. The chain uses TRBV6-5 and TRBJ2-1; the D is unclear. V was cut by 11 bases and J by 12 bases, with 20 bases left in between. This CDR3 is built from 12 residues. From germline, CDR1 is MNHEY and CDR2 SVGAGI. In DNA form, the CDR3 reads TGTGCCTGTGGGCATACCGCTGGTGGGCAGTTCTTC. It yields the protein CACGHTAGGQFF.

The gene calls are TRBV6-5 and TRBJ1-5; D is ambiguous. The CDR3 spans 15 residues. CDR1 is MNHEY and CDR2 is SVGAGI in the germline V gene. Trimming shortened V by 5 bases and J by 1 base, and 12 bases separated the two germline ends. As DNA, the CDR3 is TGTGCCAGCAGTGATAACTCAGCGAGCAATCAGCCCCAGCATTTT. Its protein product is CASSDNSASNQPQHF.

This sequence joins TRBV7-2 and TRBJ2-5; perhaps TRBD2 as D (5 bases). Trimming removed 4 bases at V and 3 bases at J, with 24 bases between. The CDR3 contains 18 residues. Germline CDR1 SGHTA, CDR2 FQGNSA. The CDR3, as DNA: TGTGCCAGCAGCTACCAACATCTCGAACACCGGGGAGAAGAGACCCAGTACTTC. Its protein is CASSYQHLEHRGEETQYF.

This clonotype was counted only a few times. This may be a read error: a much more frequent sequence differs by one nucleotide. CDR3 coding DNA: TGCGCCAGCAGCTTCACACCCACCTACGACCAGTACTTC. Encoded protein: CASSFTPTYDQYF. V usage is TRBV5-1 and J usage is TRBJ2-7; D is unclear. Germline CDR1 and CDR2: SGHRS and YFSETQ. This CDR3 has 13 residues. The variable domain in full, completed from reference TRBV5-1 and TRBJ2-7, reads KAGVTQTPRYLIKTRGQQVTLSCSPISGHRSVSWYQQTPGQGLQFLFEYFSETQRNKGNFPGRFSGRQFSNSRSEMNVSTLELGDSALYLCASSFTPTYDQYFGPGTRLTVT.

The sample holds one count of this clonotype. The chain employs TRBV4-3 and TRBJ1-5; D unresolved. Between the trimmed V and J ends, which lost 3 bases and 7 bases, there was a span of 10 bases. CDR1 LGHNA and CDR2 YSLEER come from the germline V gene. The CDR3 is 13 amino acids. The CDR3 region has the DNA TGCGCCAGCAGCCATTCGCCGGGACAGCCCCAGCATTTT. Translated, it gives CASSHSPGQPQHF.

This clonotype has a single count. V usage is TRBV7-2 and J usage is TRBJ2-1; 8 bases are a match to TRBD2. The CDR3 is 18 amino acids. Germline-derived CDR1 and CDR2 are SGHTA and FQGNSA. V was pared by 5 bases and J by 5 bases, with 17 bases of the junction left unmatched. CDR3 protein: CASSPPPGAGEGNNEQFF. The CDR3 region has the DNA TGTGCCAGCAGCCCACCCCCGGGAGCGGGAGAGGGTAACAATGAGCAGTTCTTC.

The chain uses TRBV29-1 and TRBJ2-1; D unclear. Germline assignment: CDR1 SQVTM and CDR2 ANQGSEA. V lost 7 bases to trimming and J lost 2 bases, with 9 bases between them. CDR3 length equals 12 residues. The CDR3 DNA reads as TGCAGCGGCCCAGGAGCCTACAATGAGCAGTTCTTC. Translated, it gives CSGPGAYNEQFF.

This clonotype was observed at least ten times. J is TRBJ1-2 and V is TRBV19; D possibly corresponds to TRBD1 (6 bases). CDR3 length: 15 amino acids. V shed 5 bases and J shed 6 bases, with 19 bases lying between them. The germline V gene encodes CDR1 LNHDA and CDR2 SQIVND (reference sequence). The CDR3 spells CASSSPGRGYHGYTF. For the CDR3, the DNA is TGTGCCAGTAGTTCTCCGGGCAGGGGATACCATGGCTACACCTTC. Combining the CDR3 with reference TRBV19 and TRBJ1-2 gives the whole variable domain DGGITQSPKYLFRKEGQNVTLSCEQNLNHDAMYWYRQDPGQGLRLIYYSQIVNDFQKGDIAEGYSVSREKKESFPLTVTSAQKNPTAFYLCASSSPGRGYHGYTFGSGTRLTVV.

The chain carries TRBV2 and TRBJ2-4, with TRBD2 matching over 8 bases. Germline V gene lookup returns CDR1 SNHLY and CDR2 FYNNEI. Germline trimming cut 6 bases from V and 14 bases from J; bases unmatched to any gene: 6. The CDR3 runs 11 residues. CDR3: CASSRGGSEYF. The CDR3 DNA reads TGTGCCAGCAGCCGGGGGGGGAGTGAGTACTTC.

This clonotype has ten or more counts. The chain recombines TRBV20-1 with TRBJ1-5; D unresolved. The CDR3 consists of 15 residues. Per the germline V gene, CDR1 is DFQATT and CDR2 is SNEGSKA (reference sequence). Trimming pared 3 bases from V and 7 bases from J, leaving 19 bases between. The CDR3 DNA reads TGCAGTGCTAGTAGAGGGAGTACCAAAGAGCAGCCCCAGCATTTT. Protein product: CSASRGSTKEQPQHF.

In its sample, this clonotype was seen many times. This chain joins TRBV2 and TRBJ1-5, with 9 bases identical to TRBD1. The V segment lost 3 bases and the J segment 5 bases; nucleotides outside the gene matches: 2. Germline-derived CDR1 and CDR2 are SNHLY and FYNNEI. This CDR3 comprises 14 residues. CDR3 nucleotides: TGTGCCAGCAGTGATTGGACAGGGGATCAGCCCCAGCATTTT. Translation gives CASSDWTGDQPQHF.

The V and J genes are TRBV2 and TRBJ2-7; D gene unclear. In germline, CDR1 is SNHLY, CDR2 FYNNEI. V shed 7 bases and J shed 6 bases, with 19 bases lying between them. This CDR3 contains 14 residues. The CDR3 DNA is TGTGCCAGCAAGGTGAGAAGTGGAGTCCCCGAGCAGTACTTC. Protein: CASKVRSGVPEQYF.

In this sample, this clonotype turned up many times. J is TRBJ1-6 and V is TRBV4-2; TRBD1 aligns across 8 bases. This CDR3 spans 16 amino acids. The J segment lost 10 bases and the V segment lost 4 bases, leaving 12 bases of the junction unmatched. CDR1 and CDR2 (germline): LGHNA, YNFKEQ. The CDR3 coding sequence is TGTGCCAGCAGCCCGACCGTTACAGGGGGGGGGTCACCCCTCCACTTT. Protein: CASSPTVTGGGSPLHF.

In its sample, this clonotype was seen many times. The chain carries TRBV7-8 and TRBJ2-1; possible D gene TRBD2, 6 bases. The CDR3 length is 11 residues. Germline CDR1 SGHVS, CDR2 FQNEAQ. V shed 5 bases and J shed 12 bases, with 11 bases lying between them. The CDR3 reads CASSAGLGQFF. Written as DNA, the CDR3 is TGTGCCAGCAGCGCGGGACTGGGGCAGTTCTTC.

This clonotype has more than one count but fewer than ten. The rearrangement links TRBV6-5 to TRBJ2-3, with 9 nucleotides matching TRBD2. Germline CDR1 and CDR2: MNHEY and SVGAGI. J was trimmed by 3 bases and V by 5 bases; bases with no gene match: 6. The CDR3 is 15 residues long. In DNA, the CDR3 is TGTGCCAGCAGTCACCGGGCGGGAGGGACAGATACGCAGTATTTT. Protein sequence: CASSHRAGGTDTQYF.

Comments on this clonotype: This may arise from a read error, as a much more abundant clone is one base away. The CDR3 nucleotides are TGTGCCAGCAGCCCGACTAGCGGGGCATCCTACGAGCAGTACTTC. It is translated as CASSPTSGASYEQYF. This sequence joins TRBV11-2 and TRBJ2-7; 11 positions agree with TRBD2. Germline V gives CDR1 SGHAT, CDR2 FQNNGV. J lost 1 base, V lost 5 bases, and 4 bases had no gene match. This CDR3 spans 15 amino acids.

Ten or more counts support this clonotype. This rearrangement joins TRBV6-1 to TRBJ1-3, with D uncertain. This CDR3 comprises 11 residues. The V end lost 7 bases, the J end lost 8 bases, and 9 bases lay between the germline ends. CDR1 MNHNS and CDR2 SASEGT come from the germline V gene. Here the CDR3 DNA reads TGTGCCAGCACCGTTGGGTACACCATATATTTT. Translation: CASTVGYTIYF.

This clonotype was counted at least ten times. V gene TRBV20-1 combines with J gene TRBJ2-7; the D gene could be TRBD1 or TRBD2 (5 bases each). This CDR3 is built from 15 residues. V was pared by 2 bases and J by 7 bases, with 21 bases between. Germline CDR1 DFQATT, CDR2 SNEGSKA (reference sequence). CDR3 coding DNA: TGCAGTGCTAGACCCCCGCCCGGACTGGGGGTGGAGCAGTACTTC. It codes for CSARPPPGLGVEQYF.

The J gene is TRBJ1-1, the V gene TRBV6-6, with 7 bases aligning to TRBD1. Germline V gene data show CDR1 as MNHNY and CDR2 as SVGAGI (reference sequence). The CDR3 is made up of 12 amino acids. With 4 bases clipped from V and 11 bases from J, the junction kept 7 bases outside the gene matches. DNA for the CDR3: TGTGCCAGCAGTTCACGGACAGGCTTGGCTTTCTTT. Its translation: CASSSRTGLAFF.

The chain couples TRBV29-1 to TRBJ1-2; D is unclear. Germline V gene sequence: CDR1 SQVTM, CDR2 ANQGSEA. There are 11 residues in the CDR3. CDR3 amino acids: CSVQLNYGYTF. The CDR3 DNA reads as TGCAGTGTCCAGCTTAACTATGGCTACACCTTC.

This clonotype was found many times. The chain has TRBV11-2 and TRBJ1-4; no firm D call. This CDR3 has 13 amino acids. Trimming took off 6 bases at V and 2 bases at J, with 7 bases between the two ends. Germline lookup yields CDR1 SGHAT and CDR2 FQNNGV. CDR3 protein: CASRRTTNEKLFF. DNA for the CDR3: TGTGCCAGCAGGAGGACTACTAATGAAAAACTGTTTTTT.